The present entry profiles one T cell receptor beta chain with its context. Residents of approximately 25 US areas, aged about 18 to 89 years, made up the participants. Clinical history as reported by participants underpinned cohort assignment. Authors' methods: Reference gene primer amplification gave nucleated cell count estimates. Profiling relied on immunoSEQ multiplex PCR, and the TCRdb table lists in-frame clones only, not all of them. V, J and clone size are taken as reported in that table, and D and trimming were inferred from the DNA itself. The sample includes 40,000 to 55,000 clones, approximately 80% of them seen just once. This record belongs to a study of blood T cell repertoires in COVID-19. The overall study: The study drew acute and convalescent COVID-19 samples from the United States, Italy and Spain.

The germline CDR1 and CDR2 sequences are LGHDT and YNNKEL (reference sequence). This CDR3 spans 14 amino acids. V was trimmed by 1 base and J by 3 bases, leaving 6 bases between them. The source material was PBMCs or T cells enriched from blood (not recorded which). This chain connects TRBV3-1 (or the pseudogene TRBV3-2) to TRBJ1-4; D remains unclear. The source is a woman aged 45 to 65 with acute COVID-19. The CDR3 nucleotides are TGTGCCAGCAGCCAAGGCTATGCTAATGAAAAACTGTTTTTT. Translation: CASSQGYANEKLFF.